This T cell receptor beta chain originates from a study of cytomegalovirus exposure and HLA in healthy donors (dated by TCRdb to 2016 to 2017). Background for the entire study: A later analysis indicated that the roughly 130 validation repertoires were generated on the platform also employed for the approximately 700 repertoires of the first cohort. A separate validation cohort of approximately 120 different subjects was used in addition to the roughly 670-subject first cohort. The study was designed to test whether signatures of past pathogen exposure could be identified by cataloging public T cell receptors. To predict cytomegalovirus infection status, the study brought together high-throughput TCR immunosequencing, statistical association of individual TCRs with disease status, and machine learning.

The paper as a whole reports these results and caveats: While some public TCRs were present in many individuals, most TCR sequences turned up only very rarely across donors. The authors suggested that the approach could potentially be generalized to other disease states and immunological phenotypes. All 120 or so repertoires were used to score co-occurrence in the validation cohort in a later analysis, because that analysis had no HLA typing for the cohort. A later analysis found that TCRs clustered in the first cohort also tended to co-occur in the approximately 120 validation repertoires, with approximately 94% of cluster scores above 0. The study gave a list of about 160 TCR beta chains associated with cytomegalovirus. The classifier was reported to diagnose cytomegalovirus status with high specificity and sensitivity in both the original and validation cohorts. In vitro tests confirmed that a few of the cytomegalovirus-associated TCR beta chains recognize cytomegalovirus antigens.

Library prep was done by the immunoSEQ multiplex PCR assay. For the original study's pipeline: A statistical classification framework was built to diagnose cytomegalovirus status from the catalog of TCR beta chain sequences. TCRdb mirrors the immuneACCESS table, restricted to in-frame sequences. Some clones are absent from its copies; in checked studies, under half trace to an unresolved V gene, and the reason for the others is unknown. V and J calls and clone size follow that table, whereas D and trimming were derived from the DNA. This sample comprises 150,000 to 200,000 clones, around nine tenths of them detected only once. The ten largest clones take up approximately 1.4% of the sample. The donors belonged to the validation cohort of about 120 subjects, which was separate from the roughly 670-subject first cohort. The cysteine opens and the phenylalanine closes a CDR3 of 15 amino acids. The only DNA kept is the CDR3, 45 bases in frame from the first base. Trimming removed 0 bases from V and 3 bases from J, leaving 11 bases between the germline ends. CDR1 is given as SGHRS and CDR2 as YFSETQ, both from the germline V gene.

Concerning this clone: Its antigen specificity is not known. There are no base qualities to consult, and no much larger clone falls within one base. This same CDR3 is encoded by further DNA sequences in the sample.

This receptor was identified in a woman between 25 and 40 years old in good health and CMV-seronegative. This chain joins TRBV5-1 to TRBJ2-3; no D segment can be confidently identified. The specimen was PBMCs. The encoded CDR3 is CASSLAGGGTDTQYF. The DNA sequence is TGCGCCAGCAGCTTGGCGGGTGGTGGGACAGATACGCAGTATTTT.